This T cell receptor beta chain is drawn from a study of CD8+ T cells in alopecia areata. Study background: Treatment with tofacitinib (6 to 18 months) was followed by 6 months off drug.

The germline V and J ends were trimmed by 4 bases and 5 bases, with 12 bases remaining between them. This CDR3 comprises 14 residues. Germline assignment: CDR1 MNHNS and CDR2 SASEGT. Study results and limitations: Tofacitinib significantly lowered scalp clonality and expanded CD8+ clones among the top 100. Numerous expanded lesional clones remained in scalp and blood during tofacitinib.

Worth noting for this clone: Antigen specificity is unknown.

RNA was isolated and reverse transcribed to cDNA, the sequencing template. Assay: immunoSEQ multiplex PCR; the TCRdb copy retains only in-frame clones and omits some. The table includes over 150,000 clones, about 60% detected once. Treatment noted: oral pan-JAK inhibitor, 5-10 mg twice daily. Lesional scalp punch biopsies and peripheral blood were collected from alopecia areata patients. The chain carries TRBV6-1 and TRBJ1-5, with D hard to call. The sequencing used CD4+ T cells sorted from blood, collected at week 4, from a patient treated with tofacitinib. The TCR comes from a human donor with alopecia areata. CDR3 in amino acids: CASSGGLYDQPQHF. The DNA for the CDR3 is TGTGCCAGCAGTGGCGGTTTGTACGATCAGCCCCAGCATTTT.